Listed here are 23 T cell receptor beta chains from one sample, sequenced in a study of blood T cell repertoires in COVID-19. Produced via immunoSEQ multiplex PCR; TCRdb's table is partial and in-frame only. The sample records 130,000 or so clones, more than 75% being singletons. The sequenced material came from peripheral blood. The receptors come from a human donor in a cohort sampled during active COVID-19.

The chain uses TRBV19 and TRBJ2-7; a possible D gene is TRBD2 (5 bases). Trimming left V 7 bases short and J 0 bases short, with 16 bases between. The CDR3 contains 15 residues. Germline lookup yields CDR1 LNHDA and CDR2 SQIVND (reference sequence). CDR3 amino acids: CASKETVGGSYEQYF. The CDR3 DNA is TGTGCCAGTAAGGAGACGGTAGGAGGCTCCTACGAGCAGTACTTC.

V gene TRBV5-1 combines with J gene TRBJ2-3, with TRBD2 matching over 9 bases. Germline CDR1 is SGHRS and CDR2 is YFSETQ. V was pared by 3 bases and J by 5 bases, with 10 bases of the junction left unmatched. CDR3 length: 16 amino acids. The CDR3 region is CASSSNSGGLQDTQYF. CDR3 in DNA: TGCGCCAGCAGCTCGAACAGCGGGGGGCTCCAAGATACGCAGTATTTT.

The chain combines TRBV4-2 with TRBJ1-5, with 10 bases that match TRBD1. Germline CDR1 and CDR2: LGHNA and YNFKEQ. There are 15 residues in the CDR3. V shed 4 bases, J shed 6 bases, and the junction held 6 bases outside the gene matches. The CDR3 here is CASSRDRGRGQPQHF. The CDR3 nucleotides are TGTGCCAGCAGCCGGGACAGGGGAAGGGGTCAGCCCCAGCATTTT.

V gene TRBV5-6 combines with J gene TRBJ2-4, with 14 nucleotides matching TRBD2. Trimming at V came to 4 bases and at J to 16 bases, leaving 4 bases not matched to a gene. Germline V gene lookup returns CDR1 SGHDT and CDR2 YYEEEE. The CDR3 is made up of 12 amino acids. The CDR3 DNA reads as TGTGCCAGCAGCGGGGGGACTAGCGGGAGATACTTC. Translating gives CASSGGTSGRYF.

A remark on this clone: This sample also contains other DNA sequences that code for the same CDR3. The chain joins TRBV5-6 to TRBJ2-3; TRBD1 matches 8 bases. CDR3 length: 13 amino acids. V lost 2 bases and J lost 6; bases outside the gene matches: 2. CDR1 SGHDT and CDR2 YYEEEE come from the germline V gene. The CDR3 region has the DNA TGTGCCAGCAGCTTCCGACAGGGGGATACGCAGTATTTT. Protein sequence: CASSFRQGDTQYF.

This CDR3 is CATSARSGGYGYTF. CDR3 in DNA: TGTGCCACCAGTGCCCGGTCGGGGGGCTATGGCTACACCTTC. This chain uses TRBV24-1 with TRBJ1-2, with D perhaps matching TRBD1 (5 bases). This CDR3 spans 14 amino acids. The germline V gene has CDR1 KGHDR and CDR2 SFDVKD. V lost 5 bases and J lost 4, with 13 bases in between.

Only one count was recorded for this clone. This sequence joins TRBV10-2 and TRBJ2-7; possible D gene TRBD1, 5 bases. The germline CDR1 and CDR2 sequences are WSHSY and SAAADI. This CDR3 comprises 14 residues. The V gene lost 4 bases and the J gene lost 2 bases, with 12 bases spanning the gap. The CDR3 DNA reads TGCGCCAGCAGTGGGGCAGGGCCTCCCTACGAGCAGTACTTC. As protein: CASSGAGPPYEQYF.

The chain uses TRBV27 and TRBJ2-5, with 10 bases aligning to TRBD2. V shed 6 bases and J 4 bases; nucleotides not matched to a gene: 5. Germline CDR1 reads MNHEY; CDR2 reads SMNVEV (reference sequence). The CDR3 has 14 residues. Here the CDR3 DNA reads TGTGCCAGCAGCAAAGCGGGAGGGCCAGAGACCCAGTACTTC. The encoded protein is CASSKAGGPETQYF.

This chain uses TRBV11-2 with TRBJ1-5, with a possible D match to TRBD1 (5 bases). Per the germline V gene, CDR1 is SGHAT and CDR2 is FQNNGV. The CDR3 is made up of 14 amino acids. V lost 3 bases to trimming and J lost 4 bases, with 10 bases between them. The CDR3 reads CASSLGGGNQPQHF. DNA of the CDR3: TGTGCCAGCAGCTTGGGGGGGGGAAATCAGCCCCAGCATTTT.

This sequence joins TRBV15 and TRBJ1-5; D is unresolved. This CDR3 comprises 17 residues. V lost 1 base, J lost 0 bases, and 13 bases lay in between. CDR1 and CDR2 from the germline V gene are LNHNV and YYDKDF (reference sequence). In nucleotides, the CDR3 is TGTGCCACCAGCAGAGGTCACGAGCCTTATAGCAATCAGCCCCAGCATTTT. Translating gives CATSRGHEPYSNQPQHF.

This clone was found once. The J gene is TRBJ2-1, the V gene TRBV2, with D possibly matching TRBD1 (5 bases). The CDR3 extends over 13 amino acids. Trimming removed 1 base from V and 5 bases from J, with 6 bases in between. Per the germline V gene, CDR1 is SNHLY and CDR2 is FYNNEI. The CDR3 sequence: CASSEGQNNEQFF. In DNA, the CDR3 is TGTGCCAGCAGTGAAGGACAGAACAATGAGCAGTTCTTC. Full variable domain (rest looked up from reference TRBV2 and TRBJ2-1): EPEVTQTPSHQVTQMGQEVILRCVPISNHLYFYWYRQILGQKVEFLVSFYNNEISEKSEIFDDQFSVERPDGSNFTLKIRSTKLEDSAMYFCASSEGQNNEQFFGPGTRLTVL.

The chain is built from TRBV28 and TRBJ1-1; 9 bases align to TRBD1. The CDR3 has 16 residues. Germline V gene lookup returns CDR1 MDHEN and CDR2 SYDVKM. V shed 3 bases, J shed 0 bases, and the junction held 5 bases outside the gene matches. The CDR3 DNA sequence: TGTGCCAGCAGTTTTCCGGGACAGGGCATGAACACTGAAGCTTTCTTT. This gives the protein CASSFPGQGMNTEAFF.

The chain is built from TRBV5-4 and TRBJ2-2, with D possibly matching TRBD2 (6 bases). The V and J ends lost 0 bases and 3 bases respectively, with 9 bases between them. The CDR3 length is 15 residues. Per germline, CDR1 SGHNT and CDR2 YYREEE (reference sequence). CDR3 residues: CASSLGKRDTGELFF. CDR3 DNA: TGTGCCAGCAGCTTGGGCAAGCGGGACACCGGGGAGCTGTTTTTT.

V gene TRBV4-1 combines with J gene TRBJ1-1; D gene unclear. The CDR3 length is 15 residues. Germline CDR1 reads MGHRA; CDR2 reads YSYEKL. The ends were cut back, 5 bases at V and 1 base at J, with 14 bases in the middle. CDR3 residues: CASSDGGRPNTEAFF. For the CDR3, the DNA is TGCGCCAGCAGCGATGGCGGCCGCCCGAACACTGAAGCTTTCTTT.

The chain recombines TRBV6-1 with TRBJ2-7; 7 bases fit TRBD2. Trimming took 3 bases from V and 6 from J; bases not matched to a gene: 14. CDR1 and CDR2 from the germline V gene are MNHNS and SASEGT. This CDR3 is built from 16 residues. This CDR3 is CASSEQRTSFAPEQYF. CDR3 sequence (DNA): TGTGCCAGCAGTGAGCAAAGGACTAGTTTTGCTCCCGAGCAGTACTTC.

The genes are TRBV2 and TRBJ2-7; 11 bases fit TRBD1. This CDR3 is built from 15 residues. CDR1 is SNHLY and CDR2 is FYNNEI in the germline V gene. Trimming cost V 6 bases and J 5 bases; bases outside gene matches: 9. This CDR3 reads CASSRTGTGGHEQYF. In nucleotides, the CDR3 is TGTGCCAGCAGCCGAACCGGGACAGGGGGACACGAGCAGTACTTC. Filled out from reference TRBV2 and TRBJ2-7, the complete variable domain reads EPEVTQTPSHQVTQMGQEVILRCVPISNHLYFYWYRQILGQKVEFLVSFYNNEISEKSEIFDDQFSVERPDGSNFTLKIRSTKLEDSAMYFCASSRTGTGGHEQYFGPGTRLTVT.

This sequence joins TRBV7-9 and TRBJ2-3, with D possibly being TRBD2 (5 bases). Trimming pared 1 base from V and 4 bases from J, leaving 6 bases between. CDR3 length: 13 amino acids. In germline, CDR1 is SEHNR, CDR2 FQNEAQ (reference sequence). In DNA form, the CDR3 reads TGTGCCAGCAGCTTAGAGAGGGCAGATACGCAGTATTTT. Its translation is CASSLERADTQYF.

This sequence joins TRBV28 and TRBJ1-2; unclear D gene. The V end lost 4 bases, the J end lost 6 bases, and 18 bases lay between the germline ends. CDR1 and CDR2 (germline): MDHEN, SYDVKM. The CDR3 consists of 15 residues. The CDR3 reads CASSSPGGLGDGYTF. CDR3 nucleotide sequence: TGTGCCAGCAGTTCCCCGGGTGGTCTGGGTGATGGCTACACCTTC.

The rearrangement uses TRBV10-1 and TRBJ1-2; D gene unclear. The CDR3 sequence is 13 residues long. Trimming removed 0 bases at V and 5 bases at J, with 7 bases between. The germline V gene encodes CDR1 WNHNN and CDR2 SYGVQD (reference sequence). The CDR3 DNA is TGCGCCAGCAGTGAGTCGAGCCGTTATGGCTACACCTTC. It is translated as CASSESSRYGYTF.

For the CDR3, the DNA is TGTGCCAGCAGTTCACCGACTAGGAATGAGCAGTTCTTC. This gives the protein CASSSPTRNEQFF. The chain is built from TRBV28 and TRBJ2-1; D is perhaps TRBD2 (6 bases). This CDR3 has 13 residues. Germline-derived CDR1 and CDR2 are MDHEN and SYDVKM. Trimming took off 4 bases at V and 7 bases at J, with 11 bases between the two ends.

The rearrangement joins TRBV27 to TRBJ1-6, with TRBD1 matching 7 bases. There are 13 residues in the CDR3. The V and J ends lost 6 bases and 13 bases, in that order; junction bases with no gene match: 9. CDR1 and CDR2 (germline): MNHEY, SMNVEV (reference sequence). In DNA form, the CDR3 reads TGTGCCAGCAGCCTGGGACAGTCCTTTCCCCTCCACTTT. It encodes CASSLGQSFPLHF.

This clone showed up just a few times. This CDR3 is CASPRLAGDSYNEQFF. In DNA form, the CDR3 reads TGCGCCAGCCCCCGACTAGCGGGGGATTCCTACAATGAGCAGTTCTTC. The chain combines TRBV10-2 with TRBJ2-1; 12 bases are a match to TRBD2. Losses at the gene ends were 8 bases for V and 1 base for J; bases not matched to a gene: 6. The CDR3 contains 16 residues. The V gene's germline CDR1 is WSHSY and CDR2 SAAADI.

J is TRBJ2-4 and V is TRBV5-6; maybe TRBD2 (7 bases). V dropped 1 base and J dropped 8 bases, with 19 bases sitting between them. This CDR3 region has 16 residues. CDR1 and CDR2 (germline): SGHDT, YYEEEE. The CDR3 sequence: CASSLWRGPSRDIQYF. Here the CDR3 DNA reads TGTGCCAGCAGCTTGTGGCGGGGGCCCTCCCGGGACATTCAGTACTTC.